Included here is one TCR beta chain sequence, with context. Its antigen is currently unknown. The limits of the CDR3 on the DNA are not certain, so only TCRdb's listed CDR3 is given. The data originate from a study of OX40 agonist ivuxolimab in advanced cancers. Broader study findings: In CD8+ T cells, expanded clones were on average more numerous than in CD4+.

The protocol was immunoSEQ multiplex PCR, while the TCRdb copy is restricted to in-frame clones and leaves out a portion. The sample includes 50,000 to 80,000 clones, approximately 84% of them seen just once. Termini included, the CDR3 measures 15 amino acids. Germline V gene sequence: CDR1 MDHEN, CDR2 SYDVKM. The chain has TRBV28 and TRBJ1-5; TRBD1, as called in the table, went unchecked against the DNA. The receptor comes from an adult with an advanced solid tumor such as melanoma, head and neck, liver or kidney cancer. The material was CD4+ or CD8+ T cells sorted from blood, obtained in a trial of the OX40 agonist ivuxolimab. This CDR3 reads CASSILGQGDQPQHF.